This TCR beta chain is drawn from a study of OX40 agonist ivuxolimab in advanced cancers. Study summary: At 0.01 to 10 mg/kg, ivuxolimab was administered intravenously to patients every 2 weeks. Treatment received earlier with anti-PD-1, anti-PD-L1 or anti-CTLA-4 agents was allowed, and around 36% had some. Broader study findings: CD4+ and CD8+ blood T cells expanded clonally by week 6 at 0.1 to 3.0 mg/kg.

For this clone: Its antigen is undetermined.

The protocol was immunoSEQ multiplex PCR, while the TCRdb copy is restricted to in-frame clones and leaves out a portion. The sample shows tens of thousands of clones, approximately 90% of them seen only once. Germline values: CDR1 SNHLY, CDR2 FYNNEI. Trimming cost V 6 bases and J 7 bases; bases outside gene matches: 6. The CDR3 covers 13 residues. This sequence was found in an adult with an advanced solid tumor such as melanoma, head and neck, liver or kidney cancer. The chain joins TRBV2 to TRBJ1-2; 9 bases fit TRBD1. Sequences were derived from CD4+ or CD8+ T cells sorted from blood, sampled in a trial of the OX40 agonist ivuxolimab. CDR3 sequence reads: CASSPGQGPGYTF. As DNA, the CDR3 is TGTGCCAGCAGCCCGGGACAGGGCCCTGGCTACACCTTC.